The clone carrying this T cell receptor beta chain was detected only a few times. Its antigen is undetermined. Trimming removed 2 bases at V and 2 bases at J, with 7 bases between. Germline CDR1 reads SGHTA; CDR2 reads FQGNSA. CDR3 length equals 13 residues. RNA was extracted and reverse transcribed into cDNA as the sequencing template. Generated by immunoSEQ multiplex PCR, the TCRdb table keeps only in-frame clones and is missing some. The profile shows some 150,000 clones, about 88% of them singletons. The treatment: oral pan-JAK inhibitor, 5-10 mg twice daily. The data were obtained in a study of CD8+ T cells in alopecia areata. Findings and limits, study-wide: A large proportion of expanded lesional clones were detected persisting in scalp and blood during tofacitinib.

This chain joins TRBV7-2 and TRBJ2-7; D ambiguous. Sequenced here: CD8+ T cells sorted from blood, sampled at week 4, from a patient treated with tofacitinib. This TCR was recovered from a human donor with alopecia areata. The CDR3 nucleotides read TGTGCCAGCAGCTTACCTACCACCTACGAGCAGTACTTC. Protein: CASSLPTTYEQYF.